The clone carrying this T cell receptor beta chain was detected a few times. Assay: immunoSEQ multiplex PCR; the TCRdb copy retains only in-frame clones and omits some. The sample lists about 200,000 clones, around 84% occurring once. The data originate from a study of blood T cell repertoires in COVID-19. In the study overall: From T cells, B-cell-depleted T cells, or PBMCs came the material, which was cDNA or gDNA.

Sequenced: peripheral blood. The source of this sequence is a human donor in a cohort sampled during active COVID-19.

The CDR3 DNA follows: TGCGCCAGCAGCCGAGGAGTCGAGCAGTACTTC. Residues: CASSRGVEQYF. The rearrangement joins TRBV4-1 to TRBJ2-7; D not certain. The length of the CDR3 is 11 residues. CDR1 is MGHRA and CDR2 is YSYEKL in the germline V gene. Between the trimmed V and J ends, which lost 4 bases and 6 bases, there was a span of 7 bases.